Below, 5 T cell receptor beta chains from the same sample are listed, as sequenced in a study of blood T cells in healthy people across ages. A second PCR, run for about 6 to 11 cycles, used a sample-barcoded 5' primer plus a J-beta primer mix. TCRdb called the 5' RACE reads again in MiXCR, with one record for every CDR3 protein. Here the sample spans 700,000 to 900,000 distinct CDR3 sequences, approximately 53% being singletons. Sample: blood. The receptors stem from a man aged 80 or over in good health.

The genes are TRBV11-2 and TRBJ2-7, with TRBD1 identical over 8 bases. The V segment lost 5 bases and the J segment 2 bases; nucleotides outside the gene matches: 8. This CDR3 region has 15 residues. Germline CDR1 reads SGHAT; CDR2 reads FQNNGV. CDR3 sequence reads: CASSAGTGFTYEQYF. DNA of the CDR3: TGTGCCAGCAGCGCTGGGACAGGTTTCACCTACGAGCAGTACTTC.

The gene calls are TRBV7-9 and TRBJ2-7; 11 bases map to TRBD1. CDR1 SEHNR and CDR2 FQNEAQ come from the germline V gene (reference sequence). Trimming removed 0 bases from V and 3 bases from J; junction bases left unmatched: 4. The CDR3 spans 16 residues. CDR3 amino acids: CASSLAGGQGGYEQYF. For the CDR3, the DNA is TGTGCCAGCAGCTTAGCAGGGGGACAGGGGGGCTACGAGCAGTACTTC. The full variable domain, with the rest looked up from reference TRBV7-9 and TRBJ2-7, is DTGVSQNPRHKITKRGQNVTFRCDPISEHNRLYWYRQTLGQGPEFLTYFQNEAQLEKSRLLSDRFSAERPKGSFSTLEIQRTEQGDSAMYLCASSLAGGQGGYEQYFGPGTRLTVT.

The sample holds a few counts of this clonotype. The rearrangement links TRBV25-1 to TRBJ2-7, with TRBD2 matching 11 bases. CDR1 MGHDK and CDR2 SYGVNS come from the germline V gene. V lost 1 base, J lost 2 bases, and 7 bases stayed unmatched. CDR3 length equals 17 residues. CDR3 coding DNA: TGTGCCAGCAGTGAATTTTTAGCGGGAGGGTTGACCTACGAGCAGTACTTC. It yields the protein CASSEFLAGGLTYEQYF.

This rearrangement joins TRBV20-1 to TRBJ1-1, with D tentatively TRBD1 (6 bases). Looked up from germline, CDR1 is DFQATT and CDR2 is SNEGSKA (reference sequence). This CDR3 is built from 17 residues. Between the trimmed V and J ends, which lost 0 bases and 2 bases, there was a span of 19 bases. Here the CDR3 reads CSARDEGDVLLNTEAFF. The CDR3 coding sequence is TGCAGTGCTAGAGATGAGGGGGACGTACTCCTAAACACTGAAGCTTTCTTT.

The chain uses TRBV3-1 and TRBJ1-2, with 10 positions matching TRBD1. CDR1 and CDR2 (germline): LGHDT, YNNKEL (reference sequence). Trimming at V came to 4 bases and at J to 7 bases, leaving 6 bases not matched to a gene. The CDR3 loop spans 14 amino acids. DNA of the CDR3: TGTGCCAGCAGCCGAGACAGGGGGCTGCGTGGCTACACCTTC. It codes for CASSRDRGLRGYTF.